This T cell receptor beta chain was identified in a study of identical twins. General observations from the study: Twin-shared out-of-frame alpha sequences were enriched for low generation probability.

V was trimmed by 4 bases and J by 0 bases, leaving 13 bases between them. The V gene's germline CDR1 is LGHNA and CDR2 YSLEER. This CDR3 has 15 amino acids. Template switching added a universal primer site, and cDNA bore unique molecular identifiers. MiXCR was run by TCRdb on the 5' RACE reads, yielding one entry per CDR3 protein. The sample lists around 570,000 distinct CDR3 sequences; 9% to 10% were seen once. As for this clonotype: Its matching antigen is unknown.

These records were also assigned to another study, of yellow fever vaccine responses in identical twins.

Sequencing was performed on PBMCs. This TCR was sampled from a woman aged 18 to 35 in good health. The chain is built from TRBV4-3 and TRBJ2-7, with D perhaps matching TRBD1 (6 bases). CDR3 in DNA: TGCGCCAGCAGCCGGAGTTCGGACAGCTCCTACGAGCAGTACTTC. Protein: CASSRSSDSSYEQYF.